This T cell receptor (beta chain) was recorded in a study of shared clonotypes between healthy human individuals. Study findings and constraints: The study found lower generation probabilities in non-shared clonotypes than in those shared by all four donors. Some naive CD4 clonotypes, roughly 4.5%, turned up in common across a few donors.

Germline CDR1 reads SQVTM; CDR2 reads ANQGSEA. Trimming stripped 4 bases from V and 8 bases from J, with 18 bases between. The CDR3 covers 14 residues. CD45RO-negative CD8 cells positively selected for CCR7 made up the naive population, which excluded terminally differentiated effector memory CD45RA+ cells. Approximately 30,000 T cell genomes (approximately 190 ng DNA) went into each sorted-subset replicate. Original data processing: ImmunoSEQ output lacked quality scores and full-length reads, limiting matched filtering. Here immunoSEQ multiplex PCR was the method, and the copy in TCRdb shows in-frame clones only, minus some. V, J and clone size reflect that table, while D and trimming were determined from the DNA. This table holds about 1.9 million clones, around 95% found once. On this clone itself: Its target is unknown.

The receptor comes from a young man in good health. Some clones in this sample may be carry-over from other donors' samples. The V gene is TRBV29-1, the J gene TRBJ2-1, with D uncertain. Specimen: naive CD8+ T cells from PBMCs. The CDR3 protein is CSVVTIPPHHEQFF. CDR3 nucleotide sequence: TGCAGCGTTGTAACTATCCCCCCCCACCATGAGCAGTTCTTC.